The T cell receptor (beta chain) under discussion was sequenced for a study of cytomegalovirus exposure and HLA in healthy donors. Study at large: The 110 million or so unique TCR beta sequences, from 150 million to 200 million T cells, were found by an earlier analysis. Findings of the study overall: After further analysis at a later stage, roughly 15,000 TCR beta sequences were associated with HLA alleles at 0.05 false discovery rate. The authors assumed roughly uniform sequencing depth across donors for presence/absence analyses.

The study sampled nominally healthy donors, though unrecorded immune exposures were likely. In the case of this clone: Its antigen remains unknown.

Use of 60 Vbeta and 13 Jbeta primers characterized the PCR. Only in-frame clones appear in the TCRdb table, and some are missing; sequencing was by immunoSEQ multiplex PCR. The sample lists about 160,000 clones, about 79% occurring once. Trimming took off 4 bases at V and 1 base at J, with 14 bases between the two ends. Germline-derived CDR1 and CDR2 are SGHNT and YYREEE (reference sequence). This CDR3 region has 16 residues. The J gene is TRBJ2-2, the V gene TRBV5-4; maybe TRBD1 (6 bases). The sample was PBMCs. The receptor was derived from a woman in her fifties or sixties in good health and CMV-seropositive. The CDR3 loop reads CASSQDSHLNTGELFF. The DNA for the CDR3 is TGTGCCAGCAGCCAGGACAGCCATCTGAACACCGGGGAGCTGTTTTTT.